This TCR beta chain was sequenced for a study of blood T cell repertoires in COVID-19. Germline V gives CDR1 LNHNV, CDR2 YYDKDF (reference sequence). The trim removed 0 bases at V and 2 bases at J, leaving 9 bases unmatched. The CDR3 runs to 18 residues. As handled by the study authors: It was from reference gene primer amplification that nucleated cell counts were estimated. Measured with immunoSEQ multiplex PCR; TCRdb has only the in-frame clones, and not every one. For V, J and clone size, that table is used; D and trimming come from the DNA. Among about 180,000 clones listed, around 82% were seen once.

Material for sequencing was peripheral blood. The receptor's source is a man aged 18 to 35 with active or convalescent COVID-19. The rearrangement joins TRBV15 to TRBJ2-3; 9 bases map to TRBD2. CDR3 region: CATSRDPPSGKPTDTQYF. CDR3 nucleotide sequence: TGTGCCACCAGCAGAGATCCCCCTAGCGGGAAACCCACAGATACGCAGTATTTT.